Shown below are 19 T cell receptor beta chains from a single sample sequenced in a study of chronic HIV infection and antiretroviral therapy. TCRdb passed the 5' RACE reads through MiXCR, listing each CDR3 protein once. The sample contains around 31,000 distinct CDR3 sequences, more than 7.5% of which appear only once. The sample comprised peripheral blood. The receptors derive from an adult who had HIV and had not received antiretroviral therapy, or was an uninfected healthy control (not recorded which).

The chain couples TRBV6-2 or TRBV6-3 to TRBJ2-7, with TRBD1 matching over 9 bases. V lost 0 bases, J lost 5 bases, and 8 bases stayed unmatched. Germline V CDR1 and CDR2: MNHEY, SVGEGT. There are 16 residues in the CDR3. The chain's CDR3 is CASSYSIWTGANEQYF. CDR3 in DNA: TGTGCCAGCAGTTACTCGATCTGGACAGGGGCTAACGAGCAGTACTTC.

The V gene is TRBV29-1, the J gene TRBJ2-5, with 9 positions matching TRBD2. After removal of 2 bases from V and 5 bases from J, the junction contained 3 bases not matched to a gene. Looked up from germline, CDR1 is SQVTM and CDR2 is ANQGSEA. The CDR3 sequence is 13 residues long. The CDR3 protein is CSVERREGETQYF. CDR3 DNA: TGCAGCGTTGAACGGCGGGAGGGCGAGACCCAGTACTTC.

V and J are TRBV14 and TRBJ2-7; 7 bases are a match to TRBD1. The CDR3 loop spans 12 amino acids. With V trimmed by 4 bases and J by 6 bases, 3 bases remained unmatched. The V gene's germline CDR1 is SGHDN and CDR2 FVKESK. Here the CDR3 DNA reads TGTGCCAGCAGCCGACAGGGTACCGAGCAGTACTTC. Amino acid sequence: CASSRQGTEQYF.

This clonotype was recorded many times. V gene TRBV4-3 combines with J gene TRBJ2-7, with a possible D match to TRBD2 (5 bases). The length of the CDR3 is 14 residues. CDR1 LGHNA and CDR2 YSLEER come from the germline V gene. Trimming pared 0 bases from V and 4 bases from J, leaving 10 bases between. The CDR3 DNA reads as TGCGCCAGCAGCCAAGATTTTTCGGGGTACGAGCAGTACTTC. Its translation is CASSQDFSGYEQYF.

Points on this clonotype: A clone one base away is much larger, so this may be a read error. V gene TRBV2 combines with J gene TRBJ2-2; possibly TRBD1 for D (6 bases). Germline CDR1 is SNHLY and CDR2 is FYNNEI. This CDR3 region has 14 residues. V shed 8 bases and J shed 7 bases, with 17 bases lying between them. The DNA of the CDR3 is TGTGCCAGCGCACAAGTTCAGGGGTGCGGGGAGCTGTTTTTT. This encodes CASAQVQGCGELFF.

J is TRBJ2-2 and V is TRBV29-1; D might be TRBD1 (5 bases). V was pared by 3 bases and J by 4 bases, with 15 bases between. From germline, CDR1 is SQVTM and CDR2 ANQGSEA. The CDR3 has 15 amino acids. The CDR3 nucleotides read TGCAGCGTTGAGATTCAGGACATAAGCACCGGGGAGCTGTTTTTT. Translated, it gives CSVEIQDISTGELFF.

The table lists this clonotype with many counts. This rearrangement joins TRBV7-8 to TRBJ2-7; tentatively, D is TRBD1 (6 bases). V shed 5 bases and J shed 6 bases, with 11 bases lying between them. This CDR3 region has 12 residues. Germline V gene lookup returns CDR1 SGHVS and CDR2 FQNEAQ. The CDR3, as DNA: TGTGCCAGCAGCCCGGGGACACTCGAGCAGTACTTC. It translates to CASSPGTLEQYF.

This chain links TRBV5-5 with TRBJ2-5; D tentatively fits TRBD1 or TRBD2 (5 bases each). The CDR3 extends over 15 amino acids. Trimming removed 2 bases from V and 4 bases from J, with 15 bases in between. Germline V gives CDR1 SGHKS, CDR2 YYEKEE (reference sequence). The CDR3 loop reads CASSFRGAGGETQYF. CDR3 nucleotide sequence: TGTGCCAGCAGCTTCAGAGGGGCAGGCGGAGAGACCCAGTACTTC.

The chain has TRBV27 and TRBJ2-1; 9 bases line up with TRBD1. Germline V gives CDR1 MNHEY, CDR2 SMNVEV (reference sequence). The CDR3 is 16 amino acids. J lost 4 bases, V lost 3 bases, and 7 bases had no gene match. The CDR3 spells CASSFRGTGPYNEQFF. The CDR3 coding sequence is TGTGCCAGCAGTTTCCGAGGGACAGGGCCTTACAATGAGCAGTTCTTC.

V usage is TRBV25-1 and J usage is TRBJ1-2; 7 bases are shared with TRBD1. V shed 3 bases and J 5 bases; nucleotides not matched to a gene: 6. Germline CDR1 MGHDK, CDR2 SYGVNS. This CDR3 is 14 amino acids long. In DNA, the CDR3 is TGTGCCAGCAGTGATCGACAGGGCAAGTATGGCTACACCTTC. Protein product: CASSDRQGKYGYTF.

The J gene is TRBJ1-2, the V gene TRBV5-6, with unresolved D. V lost 0 bases to trimming and J lost 8 bases, with 5 bases between them. CDR1 is SGHDT and CDR2 is YYEEEE in the germline V gene. The CDR3 has 11 residues. DNA of the CDR3: TGTGCCAGCAGCTTGGGAGCGGGCTACACCTTC. As protein: CASSLGAGYTF.

The V call is TRBV27, the J call TRBJ2-7; D may be TRBD1 or TRBD2 (6 bases each). Trimming took off 5 bases at V and 12 bases at J, with 17 bases between the two ends. The CDR3 consists of 12 residues. Germline CDR1 MNHEY, CDR2 SMNVEV (reference sequence). CDR3 region: CASSLGGNPLYF. As DNA, the CDR3 is TGTGCCAGCAGTCTAGGGGGGAATCCGTTGTACTTC.

Ten or more counts support this clonotype. V usage is TRBV6-1 and J usage is TRBJ2-6; D possibly corresponds to TRBD1 (5 bases). Germline V lookup: CDR1 MNHNS, CDR2 SASEGT. This CDR3 has 15 amino acids. The V gene lost 4 bases and the J gene lost 0 bases, with 7 bases spanning the gap. The CDR3 nucleotides read TGTGCCAGCAGTGCACAGGTCTCTGGGGCCAACGTCCTGACTTTC. Translated, it gives CASSAQVSGANVLTF.

V and J are TRBV10-3 and TRBJ1-6; D call uncertain. Trimming pared 2 bases from V and 6 bases from J, leaving 5 bases between. The germline V gene encodes CDR1 ENHRY and CDR2 SYGVKD. The CDR3 has 13 amino acids. Here the CDR3 reads CAISEGSNSPLHF. DNA for the CDR3: TGTGCCATCAGTGAGGGCAGTAATTCACCCCTCCACTTT.

This chain connects TRBV11-2 to TRBJ2-7; 8 positions agree with TRBD1. CDR3 size: 15 residues. V was pared by 5 bases and J by 2 bases, with 8 bases of the junction left unmatched. The germline gives CDR1 SGHAT, CDR2 FQNNGV. The CDR3 region is CASSNGQGRTYEQYF. CDR3 nucleotides: TGTGCCAGCAGCAACGGACAGGGTCGAACCTACGAGCAGTACTTC.

The chain is built from TRBV29-1 and TRBJ2-3, with unresolved D. V lost 6 bases, J lost 2 bases, and 6 bases lay in between. Germline V gene data show CDR1 as SQVTM and CDR2 as ANQGSEA. The CDR3 length is 11 residues. CDR3 coding DNA: TGCAGCGTCCGCGCCACAGATACGCAGTATTTT. This gives the protein CSVRATDTQYF.

Here the CDR3 reads CASSGWGTEAFF. The CDR3 DNA sequence: TGTGCCAGCAGCGGTTGGGGCACTGAAGCTTTCTTT. The V and J genes are TRBV2 and TRBJ1-1; no clear D gene. Germline V lookup: CDR1 SNHLY, CDR2 FYNNEI. The length of the CDR3 is 12 residues. V lost 6 bases, J lost 4 bases, and 9 bases lay in between.

The sample holds many counts of this clonotype. The chain joins TRBV29-1 to TRBJ1-1, with TRBD1 matching over 8 bases. The CDR3 has 12 amino acids. The germline gives CDR1 SQVTM, CDR2 ANQGSEA. With V trimmed by 7 bases and J by 3 bases, 4 bases remained unmatched. For the CDR3, the DNA is TGCAGCGCGGGGACAGGTGACACTGAAGCTTTCTTT. Protein product: CSAGTGDTEAFF.

This rearrangement joins TRBV10-3 to TRBJ1-5; D ambiguous. Trimming removed 2 bases from V and 4 bases from J, with 6 bases in between. The germline gives CDR1 ENHRY, CDR2 SYGVKD. The CDR3 spans 13 residues. DNA for the CDR3: TGTGCCATCAGTGAGAGAGAGAATCAGCCCCAGCATTTT. Translated, it gives CAISERENQPQHF.